One sample yielded the 2 T cell receptor beta chains listed below, sequenced in a study of T-cell memory formation after mild COVID-19. TCRdb called the 5' RACE reads again in MiXCR, with one record for every CDR3 protein. The sample yields about 560,000 distinct CDR3 sequences, roughly 17% seen once. The sample was PBMCs or a T cell subset sorted from them (not recorded which). These receptor sequences come from an adult woman who had mild COVID-19 (a few samples of this study predate the infection). Cell type and time point are not known.

This clonotype was counted only a few times. The rearrangement joins TRBV5-1 to TRBJ2-3; tentatively, D is TRBD2 (5 bases). Germline CDR1 reads SGHRS; CDR2 reads YFSETQ. V lost 0 bases and J 4 bases, leaving 9 bases between the germline ends. This CDR3 has 14 amino acids. The CDR3 sequence is CASSLATGSDTQYF. In nucleotides, the CDR3 is TGCGCCAGCAGCTTGGCCACGGGGTCAGATACGCAGTATTTT.

This clonotype has just a few counts. The J gene is TRBJ1-1, the V gene TRBV10-3, with a weak D call TRBD1 (5 bases). The CDR3 length is 15 residues. Germline CDR1 is ENHRY and CDR2 is SYGVKD. With 0 bases removed from V and 1 base from J, the gap between germline ends came to 9 bases. CDR3 sequence: CAISESGHTNTEAFF. CDR3 nucleotides: TGTGCCATCAGTGAGTCGGGGCATACGAACACTGAAGCTTTCTTT.